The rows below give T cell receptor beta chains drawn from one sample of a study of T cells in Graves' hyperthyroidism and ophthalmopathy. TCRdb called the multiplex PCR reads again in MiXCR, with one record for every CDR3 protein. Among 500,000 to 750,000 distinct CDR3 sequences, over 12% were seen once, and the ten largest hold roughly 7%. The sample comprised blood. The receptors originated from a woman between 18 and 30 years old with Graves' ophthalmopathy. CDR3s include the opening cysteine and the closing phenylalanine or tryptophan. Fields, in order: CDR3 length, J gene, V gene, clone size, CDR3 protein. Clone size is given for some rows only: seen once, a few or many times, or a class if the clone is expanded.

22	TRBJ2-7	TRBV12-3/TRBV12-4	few	CASSPNLTHAGVPRDNPHEQYF
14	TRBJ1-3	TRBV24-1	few	CATSAGYSGNTIYF
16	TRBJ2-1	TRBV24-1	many	CATSDSSGRSYNEQFF
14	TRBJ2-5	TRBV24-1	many	CATSVRGAGETQYF
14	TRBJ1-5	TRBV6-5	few	CASSYQERNQPQHF
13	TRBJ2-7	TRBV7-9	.	CASSGTLQREQYF
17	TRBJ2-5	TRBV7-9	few	CASSSRSPGLHQETQHF
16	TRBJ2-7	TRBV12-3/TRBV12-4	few	CASSLVRETPNYEQYF
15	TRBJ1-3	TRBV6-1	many	CASSEAAHSGNTIYF
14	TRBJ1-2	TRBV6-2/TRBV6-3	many	CASRIWTGGDGYTF
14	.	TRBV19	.	CASSLQGSSGEQYF
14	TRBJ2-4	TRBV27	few	CASSGRLAKNIQYF
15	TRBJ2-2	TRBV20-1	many	CSARAGARDTGELFF
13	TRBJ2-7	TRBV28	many	CASSPGPLYEQYF
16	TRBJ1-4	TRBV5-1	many	CASSAISRGSNEKLFF
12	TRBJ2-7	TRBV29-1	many	CSVADTDYEQYF
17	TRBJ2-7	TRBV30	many	CAWSVPPGTSSTYEQYF
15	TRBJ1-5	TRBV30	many	CAWSVGQGTRQPQHF
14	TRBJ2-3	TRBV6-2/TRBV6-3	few	CASSQRDSTDTQYF
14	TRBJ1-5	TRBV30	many	CAWSSGTGKQPQHF
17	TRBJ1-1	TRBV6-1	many	CASSTVAGVPMNTEAFF
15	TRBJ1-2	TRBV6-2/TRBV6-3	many	CASSAGADGRYGYTF
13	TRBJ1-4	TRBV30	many	CAWSRQGNEKLFF
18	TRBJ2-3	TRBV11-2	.	CASSPQGIRQVRTDTQYF
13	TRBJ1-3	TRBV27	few	CASSSPTEDTIYF
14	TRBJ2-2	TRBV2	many	CASRAGTGPAKLFF
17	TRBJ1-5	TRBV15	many	CATSRDFPTDSNQPQHF
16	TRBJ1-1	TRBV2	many	CASRRAGGIGDTEAFF
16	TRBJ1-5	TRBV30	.	CAWSDLRDRSDWAQHF
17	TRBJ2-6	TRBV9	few	CASSVEVASSGANVLTF
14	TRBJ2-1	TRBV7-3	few	CASSLTKERDEQFF
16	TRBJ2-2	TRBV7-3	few	CASSPPGGRDTGELFF
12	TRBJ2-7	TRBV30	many	CAWGQVPYEQYF
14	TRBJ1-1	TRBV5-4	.	CASSPAPAGPEAFF
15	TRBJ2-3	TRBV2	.	CASSWTSGSPDTQYF
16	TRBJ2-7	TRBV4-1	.	CASSQDFGGRAYEQYF
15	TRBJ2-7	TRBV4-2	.	CASSQGGTSVYEQYF
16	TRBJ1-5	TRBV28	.	CASRWVLQGFRQPQHF